A single sample is the source of the 9 T cell receptor beta chains below, sequenced in a study of T cell repertoires in cytomegalovirus infection. What these receptors recognize is not known. TCRdb re-derived calls from the reads in MiXCR, one entry per CDR3 protein. The table records roughly 160,000 distinct CDR3 sequences, less than 25% of them present only once. The sample was CD8+ T cells from cultured PBMCs, taken from culture after CMV antigen stimulation. These receptors were obtained from a human donor in good health (CMV status not recorded). Some clones in this sample may be carry-over from other donors' samples.

The V and J genes are TRBV7-2 and TRBJ1-5, with D tentatively TRBD1 (6 bases). This CDR3 comprises 15 residues. The V gene lost 4 bases and the J gene lost 4 bases, with 14 bases spanning the gap. The germline CDR1 and CDR2 sequences are SGHTA and FQGNSA. The CDR3 is CASSSDRWGNQPQHF. CDR3 sequence (DNA): TGTGCCAGCAGCTCCGACAGGTGGGGGAATCAGCCCCAGCATTTT.

This clonotype has a handful of counts. The gene calls are TRBV4-3 and TRBJ2-1; the D call may be TRBD1 or TRBD2 (5 bases each). This CDR3 has 15 amino acids. Per germline, CDR1 LGHNA and CDR2 YSLEER. The V gene lost 0 bases and the J gene lost 5 bases, with 11 bases spanning the gap. CDR3 nucleotides: TGCGCCAGCAGCCAAGATGGGGGTATGGACAATGAGCAGTTCTTC. Its protein product is CASSQDGGMDNEQFF.

The chain links TRBV11-1 to TRBJ2-7; D might be TRBD1 or TRBD2, each matching 5 bases. CDR1 is SGHAT and CDR2 is FQDESV in the germline V gene (reference sequence). The CDR3 spans 15 residues. The V end lost 5 bases, the J end lost 5 bases, and 19 bases lay between the germline ends. The CDR3: CASSLRGTLKDEQYF. CDR3 in DNA: TGTGCCAGCAGCCTCCGAGGGACCCTAAAGGACGAGCAGTACTTC.

This clonotype was detected only a few times. V usage is TRBV7-9 and J usage is TRBJ2-2; D perhaps matches TRBD1 (5 bases). Germline lookup yields CDR1 SEHNR and CDR2 FQNEAQ (reference sequence). The CDR3 has 14 amino acids. Trimming removed 5 bases at V and 5 bases at J, with 12 bases between. CDR3 residues: CASSPTVGTGELFF. Here the CDR3 DNA reads TGTGCCAGCAGCCCGACAGTGGGGACCGGGGAGCTGTTTTTT. The full variable domain, its missing parts supplied by reference TRBV7-9 and TRBJ2-2, is DTGVSQNPRHKITKRGQNVTFRCDPISEHNRLYWYRQTLGQGPEFLTYFQNEAQLEKSRLLSDRFSAERPKGSFSTLEIQRTEQGDSAMYLCASSPTVGTGELFFGEGSRLTVL.

This clonotype has only a few counts. The V and J genes are TRBV12-3 or TRBV12-4 and TRBJ1-6; D remains unclear. The CDR3 length is 12 residues. Trimming pared 3 bases from V and 12 bases from J, leaving 9 bases between. CDR3 loop: CASSFEAEPLHF. CDR3 DNA sequence: TGTGCCAGCAGTTTTGAGGCGGAACCCCTCCACTTT.

This clonotype turned up a few times. V and J are TRBV4-3 and TRBJ1-1; D call uncertain. The ends were cut back, 0 bases at V and 5 bases at J, with 16 bases in the middle. The V gene's germline CDR1 is LGHNA and CDR2 YSLEER. CDR3 length: 16 amino acids. The chain's CDR3 is CASSQDHDSLGTEAFF. CDR3 nucleotide sequence: TGCGCCAGCAGCCAAGATCACGACTCTCTGGGAACTGAAGCTTTCTTT.

The J gene is TRBJ1-5, the V gene TRBV4-1; the D is unclear. The ends were cut back, 1 base at V and 6 bases at J, with 13 bases in the middle. Germline CDR1 is MGHRA and CDR2 is YSYEKL. This CDR3 has 15 amino acids. The CDR3 sequence is CASSQGPTATQPQHF. The CDR3 DNA reads as TGCGCCAGCAGCCAAGGTCCCACCGCGACTCAGCCCCAGCATTTT.

The DNA for the CDR3 is TGTGCCAGCAGCCCACATACCTCCGGACGGAGAAATCAGCCCCAGCATTTT. It yields the protein CASSPHTSGRRNQPQHF. This chain links TRBV7-8 with TRBJ1-5; unclear D gene. The V end was cut by 5 bases, the J end by 4 bases, with 21 bases between. This CDR3 has 17 amino acids. Germline V gives CDR1 SGHVS, CDR2 FQNEAQ.

The V gene is TRBV7-2, the J gene TRBJ1-1; D is unresolved. Germline V lookup: CDR1 SGHTA, CDR2 FQGNSA. Trimming removed 2 bases at V and 0 bases at J, with 13 bases between. The CDR3 is 16 residues long. The CDR3 loop is CASSLYGVGMNTEAFF. The DNA of the CDR3 is TGTGCCAGCAGCTTATATGGGGTAGGGATGAACACTGAAGCTTTCTTT.